The 20 T cell receptor beta chains in this list originate from one sample, sequenced in a study of cytomegalovirus exposure and HLA in healthy donors. Generated by immunoSEQ multiplex PCR, the TCRdb table keeps only in-frame clones and is missing some. The data show under 150,000 clones, with around 87% seen just once and approximately 10% held by the top ten. Sequenced material: PBMCs. These receptors all come from a man younger than 35 in good health and CMV-seropositive.

This clone came up once. V and J are TRBV11-2 and TRBJ2-3; 7 nucleotides line up with TRBD1. The CDR3 has 16 amino acids. Germline CDR1 SGHAT, CDR2 FQNNGV. Unmatched junction bases numbered 7, after V lost 2 bases and J lost 2 bases. The CDR3, as DNA: TGTGCCAGCAGCTTACGGTCGGACAGGATCACAGATACGCAGTATTTT. Translated, it gives CASSLRSDRITDTQYF. The whole variable domain, remainder taken from reference TRBV11-2 and TRBJ2-3, is EAGVAQSPRYKIIEKRQSVAFWCNPISGHATLYWYQQILGQGPKLLIQFQNNGVVDDSQLPKDRFSAERLKGVDSTLKIQPAKLEDSAVYLCASSLRSDRITDTQYFGPGTRLTVL.

The chain is built from TRBV15 and TRBJ1-2; D not resolved. This CDR3 has 12 residues. V lost 2 bases and J lost 8, with 9 bases in between. The germline V gene has CDR1 LNHNV and CDR2 YYDKDF (reference sequence). CDR3 amino acids: CATSRPLGGYTF. The CDR3 DNA reads as TGTGCCACCAGCAGACCCCTGGGCGGCTACACCTTC.

This chain uses TRBV5-6 with TRBJ2-7; TRBD2 matches 8 bases. The CDR3 totals 14 residues. V lost 2 bases to trimming and J lost 2 bases; unmatched junction nucleotides: 3. Germline lookup yields CDR1 SGHDT and CDR2 YYEEEE. The CDR3 coding sequence is TGTGCCAGCAGCTTAAGAGCGGGGGCCTACGAGCAGTACTTC. Protein sequence: CASSLRAGAYEQYF.

J is TRBJ2-7 and V is TRBV19; 8 bases agree with TRBD2. V shed 5 bases, J shed 3 bases, and the junction held 6 bases outside the gene matches. The germline gives CDR1 LNHDA, CDR2 SQIVND (reference sequence). The CDR3 is 14 residues long. This CDR3 reads CASSLSGGIYEQYF. CDR3 DNA sequence: TGTGCCAGTAGTCTGAGCGGGGGCATCTACGAGCAGTACTTC. Supplemented by reference TRBV19 and TRBJ2-7, the full variable domain reads DGGITQSPKYLFRKEGQNVTLSCEQNLNHDAMYWYRQDPGQGLRLIYYSQIVNDFQKGDIAEGYSVSREKKESFPLTVTSAQKNPTAFYLCASSLSGGIYEQYFGPGTRLTVT.

The CDR3 sequence is CASSPRQPGFYGYTF. CDR3 nucleotides: TGTGCCAGCTCACCACGACAGCCAGGGTTCTATGGCTACACCTTC. The chain is built from TRBV18 and TRBJ1-2, with a weak D call TRBD1 (5 bases). The CDR3 is 15 residues long. The V end was cut by 1 base, the J end by 4 bases, with 13 bases between. In germline, CDR1 is KGHSH, CDR2 LQKENI.

V and J are TRBV5-1 and TRBJ2-2; the D is unclear. From germline, CDR1 is SGHRS and CDR2 YFSETQ. The V and J ends lost 0 bases and 4 bases respectively, with 13 bases between them. This CDR3 is built from 16 residues. Here the CDR3 DNA reads TGCGCCAGCAGCTTGGCCCCCCGGGTTGGCACCGGGGAGCTGTTTTTT. It specifies CASSLAPRVGTGELFF.

The rearrangement links TRBV4-1 to TRBJ1-2; D uncertain. This CDR3 comprises 18 residues. The V gene lost 3 bases and the J gene lost 4 bases, with 24 bases spanning the gap. CDR1 MGHRA and CDR2 YSYEKL come from the germline V gene. The CDR3 region is CASSHAGLRERLAYGYTF. As DNA, the CDR3 is TGCGCCAGCAGCCACGCCGGGTTGCGGGAGCGGTTGGCCTATGGCTACACCTTC.

The chain carries TRBV18 and TRBJ2-1; D gene unclear. Germline lookup yields CDR1 KGHSH and CDR2 LQKENI. Trimming stripped 2 bases from V and 10 bases from J, with 9 bases between. This CDR3 spans 12 amino acids. In nucleotides, the CDR3 is TGTGCCAGCTCACCAAACGGCGGAGAGCAGTTCTTC. Its translation: CASSPNGGEQFF.

The J gene is TRBJ1-6, the V gene TRBV9; D gene ambiguous. V lost 2 bases and J 4 bases, leaving 10 bases between the germline ends. Germline CDR1 is SGDLS and CDR2 is YYNGEE. This CDR3 region has 15 residues. CDR3 region: CASSVEGAYNSPLHF. The CDR3 region has the DNA TGTGCCAGCAGCGTTGAGGGTGCGTATAATTCACCCCTCCACTTT.

The chain has TRBV21-1 and TRBJ2-3; the tabulated D call, TRBD2, remains unverified against the DNA. TRBV21-1 is a recognized pseudogene. This CDR3 comprises 12 residues. The CDR3 here is CASSPPRDTQYF. The CDR3 DNA sequence: TGTGCCAGCAGCCCCCCTCGGGATACGCAGTATTTT.

The J gene is TRBJ2-5, the V gene TRBV18, with TRBD1 as a possible D gene (6 bases). Between the trimmed V and J ends, which lost 5 bases and 5 bases, there was a span of 15 bases. Germline CDR1 and CDR2: KGHSH and LQKENI. The CDR3 contains 14 residues. The CDR3 nucleotides read TGTGCCAGCTCAGGGCAGGGGCGTTTGGAGACCCAGTACTTC. Translating gives CASSGQGRLETQYF.

This chain connects TRBV5-1 to TRBJ2-2, with D unclear. The length of the CDR3 is 16 residues. The ends were cut back, 1 base at V and 0 bases at J, with 10 bases in the middle. Per germline, CDR1 SGHRS and CDR2 YFSETQ. CDR3 sequence: CASSLYLRSNTGELFF. CDR3 nucleotide sequence: TGCGCCAGCAGCTTGTATCTGCGATCGAACACCGGGGAGCTGTTTTTT.

The chain combines TRBV7-2 with TRBJ2-5, with a tentative D call TRBD1 (5 bases). CDR3 size: 14 residues. CDR1 SGHTA and CDR2 FQGNSA come from the germline V gene. The V end was cut by 1 base, the J end by 7 bases, with 13 bases between. CDR3 loop: CASSLGTTRGTQYF. CDR3 DNA: TGTGCCAGCAGCTTAGGGACGACAAGGGGGACCCAGTACTTC. The variable domain in full, with the rest retrieved from reference TRBV7-2 and TRBJ2-5, is GAGVSQSPSNKVTEKGKDVELRCDPISGHTALYWYRQSLGQGLEFLIYFQGNSAPDKSGLPSDRFSAERTGGSVSTLTIQRTQQEDSAVYLCASSLGTTRGTQYFGPGTRLLVL.

The rearrangement joins TRBV28 to TRBJ1-2; maybe TRBD1 (6 bases). The CDR3 has 14 amino acids. V dropped 6 bases and J dropped 5 bases, with 16 bases sitting between them. Germline V gene data show CDR1 as MDHEN and CDR2 as SYDVKM. CDR3 nucleotide sequence: TGTGCCAGCAGCTCCACCGACAGGAGGTATGGCTACACCTTC. Its translation is CASSSTDRRYGYTF.

The rearrangement links TRBV7-6 to TRBJ2-5; 10 bases match TRBD2. CDR3 length equals 15 residues. V dropped 5 bases and J dropped 2; count of bases not matched to a gene: 5. In germline, CDR1 is SGHVS, CDR2 FNYEAQ. In nucleotides, the CDR3 is TGTGCCAGCAGCGCCCAGCGGGGGGGACAAGAGACCCAGTACTTC. The encoded protein is CASSAQRGGQETQYF.

The chain uses TRBV18 and TRBJ1-1, with TRBD1 as a possible D gene (6 bases). This CDR3 has 16 residues. Germline loops: CDR1 KGHSH, CDR2 LQKENI. The V and J ends lost 4 bases and 0 bases respectively, with 15 bases between them. Here the CDR3 DNA reads TGTGCCAGCTCACGCTACGACCACAGGGTGAACACTGAAGCTTTCTTT. Its translation: CASSRYDHRVNTEAFF.

The genes are TRBV5-1 and TRBJ1-1; maybe TRBD1 (6 bases). Trimming shortened V by 0 bases and J by 1 base, and 7 bases separated the two germline ends. There are 14 residues in the CDR3. Germline loops: CDR1 SGHRS, CDR2 YFSETQ. For the CDR3, the DNA is TGCGCCAGCAGCTTGGCAGGGGCGAACACTGAAGCTTTCTTT. Its protein is CASSLAGANTEAFF.

The rearrangement uses TRBV5-1 and TRBJ1-6; D is undetermined. Germline V gives CDR1 SGHRS, CDR2 YFSETQ. V lost 4 bases to trimming and J lost 0 bases, with 11 bases between them. CDR3 size: 16 residues. The CDR3 reads CASSLAGSSYNSPLHF. The CDR3 bases are TGCGCCAGCAGCCTGGCTGGGAGCTCCTATAATTCACCCCTCCACTTT.

This clone was seen just once. The chain carries TRBV30 and TRBJ2-7; D is possibly TRBD2 (5 bases). Germline V gives CDR1 GTSNPN, CDR2 SVGIG (reference sequence). There are 14 residues in the CDR3. V was cut by 3 bases and J by 1 base, with 13 bases left in between. CDR3 sequence (DNA): TGTGCCTGGAGAACGGAGGATTGGTCCTACGAGCAGTACTTC. Its protein product is CAWRTEDWSYEQYF.

The gene calls are TRBV15 and TRBJ1-2, with D unresolved. The CDR3 is 15 amino acids. Trimming pared 0 bases from V and 1 base from J, leaving 9 bases between. Germline lookup yields CDR1 LNHNV and CDR2 YYDKDF (reference sequence). CDR3 nucleotides: TGTGCCACCAGCAGAGATCCCGAGCGTAACTATGGCTACACCTTC. This codes for CATSRDPERNYGYTF. The complete variable domain, with remaining parts taken from reference TRBV15 and TRBJ1-2, reads DAMVIQNPRYQVTQFGKPVTLSCSQTLNHNVMYWYQQKSSQAPKLLFHYYDKDFNNEADTPDNFQSRRPNTSFCFLDIRSPGLGDTAMYLCATSRDPERNYGYTFGSGTRLTVV.